The 21 T cell receptor beta chains below all came from one sample that was sequenced in a study of type 1 regulatory T cells. These receptors are not linked to any known antigen. TCRdb re-called the reads through MiXCR, storing one row per CDR3 protein. This table has about 65,000 distinct CDR3 sequences, nearly 50% appearing once. The sequenced sample consisted of cultured non-Tr1 T cells, either the whole culture or a sorted T cell fraction (not recorded which). The receptor set was obtained from a human donor in good health.

The chain combines TRBV6-2 or TRBV6-3 with TRBJ1-2, with 10 bases fitting TRBD1. Per germline, CDR1 MNHEY and CDR2 SVGEGT. This CDR3 comprises 12 residues. Germline trimming cut 6 bases from V and 8 bases from J; bases unmatched to any gene: 3. CDR3 sequence reads: CASSGQGEGYTF. DNA of the CDR3: TGTGCCAGCAGCGGACAGGGGGAAGGCTACACCTTC.

This sequence joins TRBV7-2 and TRBJ2-1, with 8 bases that match TRBD2. The CDR3 runs to 15 residues. Germline lookup yields CDR1 SGHTA and CDR2 FQGNSA. J was trimmed by 2 bases and V by 11 bases; bases with no gene match: 11. CDR3 bases: TGTGCCTCATACATGATCGGGGGGGCCTACAATGAGCAGTTCTTC. This translates into CASYMIGGAYNEQFF.

The chain carries TRBV5-1 and TRBJ2-7; tentatively, D is TRBD1 (6 bases). Trimming removed 2 bases at V and 2 bases at J, with 11 bases between. Germline CDR1 SGHRS, CDR2 YFSETQ. The CDR3 has 14 amino acids. The CDR3 loop reads CASSLLTGTYEQYF. CDR3 DNA: TGCGCCAGCAGCTTACTAACAGGGACCTACGAGCAGTACTTC.

The chain uses TRBV7-2 and TRBJ1-6, with D unresolved. The CDR3 is made up of 16 amino acids. The germline V and J ends were trimmed by 0 bases and 0 bases, with 6 bases remaining between them. The germline gives CDR1 SGHTA, CDR2 FQGNSA. The CDR3 DNA sequence: TGTGCCAGCAGCTTAGCCTGGAGCTCCTATAATTCACCCCTCCACTTT. This translates into CASSLAWSSYNSPLHF.

The chain carries TRBV2 and TRBJ1-2, with D maybe TRBD1 (5 bases). Germline CDR1 and CDR2: SNHLY and FYNNEI. V lost 2 bases to trimming and J lost 2 bases, with 18 bases between them. This CDR3 contains 17 residues. CDR3 protein: CASSEPLRGSLNYGYTF. The DNA of the CDR3 is TGTGCCAGCAGTGAACCCCTGCGGGGCTCTCTCAACTATGGCTACACCTTC.

This sequence joins TRBV20-1 and TRBJ1-6; 9 bases fit TRBD1. The V gene end was trimmed by 1 base and the J gene end by 10 bases; junction bases not matched to a gene: 5. Germline loops: CDR1 DFQATT, CDR2 SNEGSKA (reference sequence). The CDR3 totals 14 residues. CDR3 nucleotide sequence: TGCAGTGCTAGAGCGACAGGGGGTGTATCACCCCTCCACTTT. As protein: CSARATGGVSPLHF.

The DNA for the CDR3 is TGTGCCAGCAGAGTGGGACACGGGGAGACCCAGTACTTC. Its translation: CASRVGHGETQYF. The chain links TRBV7-2 to TRBJ2-5; possible D gene TRBD1, 6 bases. Looked up from germline, CDR1 is SGHTA and CDR2 is FQGNSA. Trimming pared 6 bases from V and 5 bases from J, leaving 13 bases between. The CDR3 loop spans 13 amino acids.

This chain links TRBV5-4 with TRBJ2-7, with D tentatively TRBD2 (6 bases). CDR1 SGHNT and CDR2 YYREEE come from the germline V gene (reference sequence). V lost 4 bases to trimming and J lost 1 base, with 15 bases between them. The CDR3 runs 15 residues. CDR3 nucleotides: TGTGCCAGCAGCCTCCTGCGGGGAACATCCTACGAGCAGTACTTC. Amino acid sequence: CASSLLRGTSYEQYF.

This chain uses TRBV7-3 with TRBJ1-4; unclear D gene. Germline assignment: CDR1 SGHTA and CDR2 FQGTGA. The CDR3 sequence is 15 residues long. Trimming shortened V by 0 bases and J by 0 bases, and 5 bases separated the two germline ends. The CDR3 bases are TGTGCCAGCAGCTTAACGGGGACAACTAATGAAAAACTGTTTTTT. It yields the protein CASSLTGTTNEKLFF.

This clonotype was observed a handful of times. CDR3 sequence: CASSPGRNGEAFF. CDR3 DNA sequence: TGCGCCAGCAGCCCGGGCCGGAATGGTGAAGCTTTCTTT. V is TRBV5-1 and J is TRBJ1-1, with D unresolved. Germline V gene sequence: CDR1 SGHRS, CDR2 YFSETQ. With 4 bases removed from V and 7 bases from J, the gap between germline ends came to 14 bases. The CDR3 is 13 residues long. The full variable domain, with the rest looked up from reference TRBV5-1 and TRBJ1-1, is KAGVTQTPRYLIKTRGQQVTLSCSPISGHRSVSWYQQTPGQGLQFLFEYFSETQRNKGNFPGRFSGRQFSNSRSEMNVSTLELGDSALYLCASSPGRNGEAFFGQGTRLTVV.

This clonotype has only a few counts. The V call is TRBV7-2, the J call TRBJ2-7; 7 nucleotides align to TRBD2. Germline CDR1 SGHTA, CDR2 FQGNSA. V lost 1 base to trimming and J lost 0 bases; unmatched junction nucleotides: 3. This CDR3 has 15 amino acids. The CDR3: CASSLVGGSSYEQYF. The CDR3 DNA reads as TGTGCCAGCAGCTTAGTGGGGGGGAGCTCCTACGAGCAGTACTTC.

This clonotype was counted between two and nine times. The CDR3 reads CASSYSISRLTYEQYF. DNA for the CDR3: TGTGCCAGCAGTTACTCGATATCCAGGCTCACCTACGAGCAGTACTTC. The chain uses TRBV6-2 or TRBV6-3 and TRBJ2-7; D remains ambiguous. The CDR3 covers 16 residues. Germline loops: CDR1 MNHEY, CDR2 SVGEGT. V was cut by 0 bases and J by 2 bases, with 14 bases left in between.

This clonotype was seen more than once but under ten times. The chain recombines TRBV5-1 with TRBJ1-2, with D maybe TRBD1 (5 bases). Trimming stripped 8 bases from V and 2 bases from J, with 16 bases between. Germline V gives CDR1 SGHRS, CDR2 YFSETQ. This CDR3 has 14 amino acids. Here the CDR3 reads CASRLGGENYGYTF. The CDR3 DNA reads as TGCGCCAGTCGCCTTGGGGGGGAAAACTATGGCTACACCTTC. The whole variable domain, remainder taken from reference TRBV5-1 and TRBJ1-2, is KAGVTQTPRYLIKTRGQQVTLSCSPISGHRSVSWYQQTPGQGLQFLFEYFSETQRNKGNFPGRFSGRQFSNSRSEMNVSTLELGDSALYLCASRLGGENYGYTFGSGTRLTVV.

V gene TRBV20-1 combines with J gene TRBJ1-3, with TRBD1 identical over 8 bases. V was clipped by 5 bases and J by 4 bases; unmatched bases: 16. There are 17 residues in the CDR3. The V gene's germline CDR1 is DFQATT and CDR2 SNEGSKA (reference sequence). In nucleotides, the CDR3 is TGCAGTGCTGGAATAGCAGGGGGCTCAGGGCTCGGAAACACCATATATTTT. Translating gives CSAGIAGGSGLGNTIYF.

The chain combines TRBV5-1 with TRBJ2-3; 9 positions match TRBD2. CDR3 length: 16 residues. CDR1 is SGHRS and CDR2 is YFSETQ in the germline V gene. Trimming removed 7 bases from V and 1 base from J; junction bases left unmatched: 10. The CDR3 reads CASVRGGGGGTDTQYF. As DNA, the CDR3 is TGCGCCAGCGTTCGCGGGGGGGGCGGCGGCACAGATACGCAGTATTTT.

The chain is built from TRBV20-1 and TRBJ1-6; the D is unclear. CDR3 length: 11 amino acids. CDR1 and CDR2 from the germline V gene are DFQATT and SNEGSKA (reference sequence). Trimming removed 3 bases at V and 14 bases at J, with 11 bases between. DNA for the CDR3: TGCAGTGCTAGGCCCGAGGTCACCCTCCACTTT. Encoded protein: CSARPEVTLHF.

The chain has TRBV5-1 and TRBJ1-1, with D unclear. The CDR3 contains 14 residues. Per germline, CDR1 SGHRS and CDR2 YFSETQ. Deletions cut 1 base from V and 0 bases from J, with 7 bases between. The CDR3 region has the DNA TGCGCCAGCAGCTTGCGGACGGTGAACACTGAAGCTTTCTTT. Protein product: CASSLRTVNTEAFF. Filled out from reference TRBV5-1 and TRBJ1-1, the complete variable domain reads KAGVTQTPRYLIKTRGQQVTLSCSPISGHRSVSWYQQTPGQGLQFLFEYFSETQRNKGNFPGRFSGRQFSNSRSEMNVSTLELGDSALYLCASSLRTVNTEAFFGQGTRLTVV.

Only one count was recorded for this clonotype. V gene TRBV28 combines with J gene TRBJ2-5; the D gene is possibly TRBD1 (5 bases). Trimming removed 4 bases from V and 5 bases from J, with 11 bases in between. The CDR3 covers 13 residues. The V gene's germline CDR1 is MDHEN and CDR2 SYDVKM. The CDR3, as DNA: TGTGCCAGCAGTTCCAGGGTTCGGGAGACCCAGTACTTC. Protein sequence: CASSSRVRETQYF. Filled out from reference TRBV28 and TRBJ2-5, the complete variable domain reads DVKVTQSSRYLVKRTGEKVFLECVQDMDHENMFWYRQDPGLGLRLIYFSYDVKMKEKGDIPEGYSVSREKKERFSLILESASTNQTSMYLCASSSRVRETQYFGPGTRLLVL.

This clonotype has just a few counts. The chain recombines TRBV11-1 with TRBJ1-2; D not resolved. The germline gives CDR1 SGHAT, CDR2 FQDESV (reference sequence). The CDR3 consists of 13 residues. V dropped 3 bases and J dropped 2 bases, with 7 bases sitting between them. The DNA of the CDR3 is TGTGCCAGCAGCTTTAGTTCCAACTATGGCTACACCTTC. This gives the protein CASSFSSNYGYTF. Full variable domain (outside the CDR3, taken from reference TRBV11-1 and TRBJ1-2): EAEVAQSPRYKITEKSQAVAFWCDPISGHATLYWYRQILGQGPELLVQFQDESVVDDSQLPKDRFSAERLKGVDSTLKIQPAELGDSAMYLCASSFSSNYGYTFGSGTRLTVV.

The rearrangement joins TRBV18 to TRBJ1-5; D gene unclear. The CDR3 runs 16 residues. CDR1 is KGHSH, CDR2 LQKENI, per germline. The V gene lost 5 bases and the J gene lost 1 base, with 15 bases spanning the gap. CDR3 in DNA: TGTGCCAGCTCAACGGCCCCGGAGGTCAGCAATCAGCCCCAGCATTTT. Translation: CASSTAPEVSNQPQHF.

This clonotype was recorded at least ten times. The chain has TRBV12-3 or TRBV12-4 and TRBJ1-2, with a weak D call TRBD1 (5 bases). The CDR3 totals 15 residues. With 4 bases removed from V and 7 bases from J, the gap between germline ends came to 19 bases. The DNA of the CDR3 is TGTGCCAGCAGTTCGCCAGAGGCCCAGGGATTTGGCTACACCTTC. The encoded protein is CASSSPEAQGFGYTF.